This TCR beta chain was captured in a study of blood T cells in healthy people across ages. This clonotype was found a few times. What it binds is not known. Whole-study findings and limits: In long-lived donors, naive CD4+ cell counts and diversity exceeded those of aged donors. Unsorted PBMC input precluded a conclusive naive versus antigen-experienced comparison.

Germline V gives CDR1 LGHNA, CDR2 YSLEER. The CDR3 contains 16 residues. After removal of 1 base from V and 9 bases from J, the junction contained 9 bases not matched to a gene. Sample-barcoded 5' priming and a J-beta primer mix drove a second PCR of about 6 to 12 cycles. Every cDNA was tagged by a template-switch adaptor with 12 random nucleotides. MiXCR was run by TCRdb on the 5' RACE reads, yielding one entry per CDR3 protein. Here the sample spans over 1,200,000 distinct CDR3 sequences, approximately 59% being singletons. Sequenced sample: blood. The chain has TRBV4-3 and TRBJ2-4; 10 nucleotides match TRBD2. This TCR was recovered from a man between 18 and 29 years old in good health. CDR3: CASSQGQRGGWGIQYF. In nucleotides, the CDR3 is TGCGCCAGCAGCCAAGGCCAGCGGGGGGGCTGGGGCATTCAGTACTTC.